The 24 T cell receptor beta chains presented below share a single source sample, sequenced in a study of metastatic and nonmetastatic thyroid tumors. Every patient underwent thyroid surgery untreated. TCRdb re-clonotyped the PCR reads through MiXCR. This table holds 15,000 to 20,000 clones, 27% found once. Specimen: blood. The source of these receptors is a female donor with papillary thyroid cancer or a benign thyroid nodule (not recorded which). Some clones in this sample may be carry-over from other donors' samples.

This clone has at least ten counts. The genes are TRBV9 and TRBJ2-5; D is ambiguous. The CDR3 length is 13 residues. The germline V gene encodes CDR1 SGDLS and CDR2 YYNGEE. Between the trimmed V and J ends, which lost 4 bases and 3 bases, there was a span of 10 bases. The CDR3 DNA follows: TGTGCCAGCAGCCTTGAAGGAGAAGAGACCCAGTACTTC. Protein: CASSLEGEETQYF. Looking up the rest from reference TRBV9 and TRBJ2-5 gives the full variable domain: DSGVTQTPKHLITATGQRVTLRCSPRSGDLSVYWYQQSLDQGLQFLIQYYNGEERAKGNILERFSAQQFPDLHSELNLSSLELGDSALYFCASSLEGEETQYFGPGTRLLVL.

Concerning this clone itself: A read error is possible here, since a much larger clone lies one base away. The rearrangement joins TRBV28 to TRBJ2-5, with 8 bases identical to TRBD2. Losses at the gene ends were 2 bases for V and 4 bases for J; bases not matched to a gene: 6. The CDR3 runs 15 residues. Germline CDR1 reads MDHEN; CDR2 reads SYDVKM. The CDR3 sequence is CASSLEELAGETQYF. The CDR3 nucleotides are TGTGCCAGCAGTTTAGAGGAGCTAGCGGGAGAGACCCAGTACTTC.

CDR3 nucleotides: TGTGCCAGCAAGCCCTCCTTGGGACAGCCCATGGGTGGAGCTTTCTTT. Translation: CASKPSLGQPMGGAFF. V usage is TRBV6-1 and J usage is TRBJ1-1; 7 bases line up with TRBD1. V was clipped by 7 bases and J by 10 bases; unmatched bases: 21. The CDR3 runs to 16 residues. Germline values: CDR1 MNHNS, CDR2 SASEGT.

CDR3 residues: CASSSSGSSVRTYEQYF. DNA of the CDR3: TGTGCCAGCAGCTCTAGCGGGAGTTCCGTAAGGACCTACGAGCAGTACTTC. The chain recombines TRBV11-1 with TRBJ2-7; TRBD2 matches 10 bases. V lost 4 bases and J lost 2; bases outside the gene matches: 11. The length of the CDR3 is 17 residues. Germline CDR1 and CDR2: SGHAT and FQDESV (reference sequence).

V and J are TRBV27 and TRBJ2-7; 11 positions match TRBD1. Trimming took 1 base from V and 1 from J; bases not matched to a gene: 9. Germline V gene data show CDR1 as MNHEY and CDR2 as SMNVEV (reference sequence). The CDR3 spans 18 residues. The CDR3 coding sequence is TGTGCCAGCAGTTTATATACCCCCGGGACAGGGGGGTCCTACGAGCAGTACTTC. It yields the protein CASSLYTPGTGGSYEQYF.

The rearrangement joins TRBV20-1 to TRBJ2-3, with a possible D match to TRBD1 (6 bases). CDR1 and CDR2 (germline): DFQATT, SNEGSKA (reference sequence). The germline V and J ends were trimmed by 0 bases and 1 base, with 11 bases remaining between them. This CDR3 contains 15 residues. The CDR3 nucleotides read TGCAGTGCTAGAGATCTACAGGGCGGCACAGATACGCAGTATTTT. It translates to CSARDLQGGTDTQYF.

This clone was detected only a few times. This chain joins TRBV6-1 and TRBJ2-5, with D perhaps given as TRBD1 or TRBD2 (5 bases each). Trimming stripped 4 bases from V and 3 bases from J, with 15 bases between. The germline gives CDR1 MNHNS, CDR2 SASEGT. CDR3 length: 15 residues. This CDR3 reads CASSGAGAGKETQYF. In nucleotides, the CDR3 is TGTGCCAGCAGTGGGGCGGGTGCAGGGAAAGAGACCCAGTACTTC.

This clone was found many times. V usage is TRBV13 and J usage is TRBJ1-1; no clear D gene. Germline CDR1 and CDR2: PRHDT and FYEKMQ (reference sequence). The CDR3 has 14 amino acids. The germline V and J ends were trimmed by 5 bases and 2 bases, with 12 bases remaining between them. The CDR3 nucleotides read TGTGCCAGCAGCATCTGGGCCTTTAACACTGAAGCTTTCTTT. This translates into CASSIWAFNTEAFF.

Details on this clone: At one end the junction does not follow the germline gene, possibly because of a read error. V is TRBV11-2 and J is TRBJ2-7, with TRBD1 as a possible D gene (5 bases). This CDR3 region has 16 residues. Germline V gene data show CDR1 as SGHAT and CDR2 as FQNNGV. The CDR3 spells CAISLLTAQTSYEQYF. CDR3 in DNA: TGTGCCATCAGCCTTCTGACAGCCCAAACCTCCTACGAGCAGTACTTC.

This chain links TRBV2 with TRBJ2-7; 8 bases are shared with TRBD1. Germline loops: CDR1 SNHLY, CDR2 FYNNEI. Germline trimming cut 6 bases from V and 2 bases from J; bases unmatched to any gene: 9. The CDR3 has 15 residues. The CDR3 loop is CASSFRTGRTYEQYF. The CDR3 nucleotides are TGTGCCAGCAGCTTTAGGACAGGGAGGACCTACGAGCAGTACTTC.

The genes are TRBV6-1 and TRBJ1-2; possible D gene TRBD1, 5 bases. The ends were cut back, 0 bases at V and 8 bases at J, with 22 bases in the middle. The CDR3 extends over 17 amino acids. Germline lookup yields CDR1 MNHNS and CDR2 SASEGT. The CDR3 nucleotides read TGTGCCAGCAGTGAAGCGCTTCAGGGACGAGGGGACCGAGGCTACACCTTC. It specifies CASSEALQGRGDRGYTF.

The J gene is TRBJ2-2, the V gene TRBV15; 8 bases line up with TRBD1. The germline CDR1 and CDR2 sequences are LNHNV and YYDKDF (reference sequence). This CDR3 contains 18 residues. The trim removed 1 base at V and 0 bases at J, leaving 7 bases unmatched. This CDR3 reads CATSRALGQDANTGELFF. As DNA, the CDR3 is TGTGCCACCAGCAGAGCTCTGGGACAGGACGCGAACACCGGGGAGCTGTTTTTT.

This clone qualifies as medium-sized. The rearrangement joins TRBV28 to TRBJ1-2; TRBD1 aligns across 9 bases. This CDR3 is built from 15 residues. V was clipped by 5 bases and J by 4 bases; unmatched bases: 8. CDR1 is MDHEN and CDR2 is SYDVKM in the germline V gene. The CDR3 bases are TGTGCCAGCAGTATACAGGGGGCCTTCATCTATGGCTACACCTTC. This encodes CASSIQGAFIYGYTF.

This clone was counted a few times. Compared with germline, one end of the junction differs, possibly owing to a read error. The J gene is TRBJ2-3, the V gene TRBV6-2 or TRBV6-3, with a possible D match to TRBD2 (6 bases). The CDR3 is 13 residues long. Germline V gene lookup returns CDR1 MNHEY and CDR2 SVGEGT. The DNA for the CDR3 is TGTGCCAGCAGTAGGGACTCCAGAGATACACAGTATTTT. Translating gives CASSRDSRDTQYF.

This clone was detected a few times. The chain combines TRBV6-2 or TRBV6-3 with TRBJ2-5; TRBD1 might be the D (8 bases). The end of the DNA fits TRBJ2-1 better, so the J call may be wrong. The germline V gene has CDR1 MNHEY and CDR2 SVGEGT. The CDR3 is 13 residues long. The CDR3 loop is CASSYYRGGEQFF. CDR3 bases: TGTGCCAGCAGTTACTACAGGGGGGGGGAGCAGTTCTTC.

In its sample, this clone was seen many times. J is TRBJ2-1 and V is TRBV7-8; 11 positions agree with TRBD1. Germline CDR1 and CDR2: SGHVS and FQNEAQ. The CDR3 has 14 amino acids. Trimming cost V 3 bases and J 15 bases; bases outside gene matches: 10. CDR3 residues: CASSLAQGTGGLFF. The CDR3 region has the DNA TGTGCCAGCAGCTTGGCCCAAGGGACAGGGGGTTTGTTCTTC.

V and J are TRBV6-1 and TRBJ2-3, with D unresolved. V gave up 0 bases and J gave up 2 bases, with 12 bases separating them. The CDR3 length is 16 residues. Germline CDR1 reads MNHNS; CDR2 reads SASEGT. The CDR3, as DNA: TGTGCCAGCAGTGAAGCGTGGCGCCAGGACACAGATACGCAGTATTTT. Translation gives CASSEAWRQDTDTQYF.

This chain connects TRBV28 to TRBJ2-2; a possible D gene is TRBD1 (6 bases). The CDR3 is 13 residues long. Trimming cost V 6 bases and J 5 bases, with 10 bases left between them. The V gene's germline CDR1 is MDHEN and CDR2 SYDVKM. CDR3 DNA: TGTGCCAGCAGCACAGGGTGTACCGGGGAGCTGTTTTTT. Amino acids: CASSTGCTGELFF. Based on the CDR3 plus reference TRBV28 and TRBJ2-2, the full variable domain is DVKVTQSSRYLVKRTGEKVFLECVQDMDHENMFWYRQDPGLGLRLIYFSYDVKMKEKGDIPEGYSVSREKKERFSLILESASTNQTSMYLCASSTGCTGELFFGEGSRLTVL.

This sequence joins TRBV6-2 or TRBV6-3 and TRBJ1-5, with D possibly TRBD1 on 5 matching bases. The CDR3 sequence is 17 residues long. From germline, CDR1 is MNHEY and CDR2 SVGEGT. V lost 5 bases and J 0 bases, leaving 17 bases between the germline ends. The CDR3 DNA reads as TGTGCCAGCAGTCCTCCCTTCGGGACGGCTAGCAATCAGCCCCAGCATTTT. This gives the protein CASSPPFGTASNQPQHF.

By sample share, this clone is medium-sized. The J gene is TRBJ2-7, the V gene TRBV19, with 14 bases fitting TRBD2. V trimming: 5 bases; J trimming: 10 bases; junction bases outside the gene matches: 4. The CDR3 has 13 residues. From germline, CDR1 is LNHDA and CDR2 SQIVND (reference sequence). The CDR3 loop reads CASSSGTSGSQYF. The CDR3, as DNA: TGTGCCAGTAGTTCCGGGACTAGCGGGAGTCAGTACTTC.

This clone has ten or more counts. This rearrangement joins TRBV20-1 to TRBJ2-7; 11 nucleotides match TRBD2. CDR1 is DFQATT, CDR2 SNEGSKA, per germline (reference sequence). The junction had 4 bases not matched to a gene; V was cut back by 6 bases and J by 6 bases. The CDR3 has 12 amino acids. CDR3 coding DNA: TGCAGTGCGAATAGCGGGAGGGTCGAGCAGTACTTC. It encodes CSANSGRVEQYF.

This clone was seen repeatedly, ten times or more. The V and J genes are TRBV19 and TRBJ2-5; maybe TRBD2 (5 bases). V was shortened by 6 bases and J by 2 bases, with 10 bases between the two germline ends. CDR3 size: 13 residues. Germline lookup yields CDR1 LNHDA and CDR2 SQIVND (reference sequence). The CDR3 DNA follows: TGTGCCAGTAGGTTTACGGGACAAGAGACCCAGTACTTC. As protein: CASRFTGQETQYF.

The CDR3 sequence is CASSGSWTVGWLYTEAFF. The CDR3 nucleotides are TGTGCCAGCAGTGGGTCATGGACAGTGGGCTGGCTGTACACTGAAGCTTTCTTT. The chain links TRBV14 to TRBJ1-1; maybe TRBD1 (6 bases). V was pared by 6 bases and J by 3 bases, with 26 bases between. Germline V gene data show CDR1 as SGHDN and CDR2 as FVKESK. The CDR3 spans 18 residues.

This clone has just a few counts. V gene TRBV10-3 combines with J gene TRBJ1-2; D gene uncertain. The germline V gene has CDR1 ENHRY and CDR2 SYGVKD. Trimming cost V 3 bases and J 4 bases, with 12 bases left between them. This CDR3 comprises 14 residues. The CDR3 DNA follows: TGTGCCATCAGTGAATGGGGTACAGTCTATGGCTACACCTTC. Translation: CAISEWGTVYGYTF.